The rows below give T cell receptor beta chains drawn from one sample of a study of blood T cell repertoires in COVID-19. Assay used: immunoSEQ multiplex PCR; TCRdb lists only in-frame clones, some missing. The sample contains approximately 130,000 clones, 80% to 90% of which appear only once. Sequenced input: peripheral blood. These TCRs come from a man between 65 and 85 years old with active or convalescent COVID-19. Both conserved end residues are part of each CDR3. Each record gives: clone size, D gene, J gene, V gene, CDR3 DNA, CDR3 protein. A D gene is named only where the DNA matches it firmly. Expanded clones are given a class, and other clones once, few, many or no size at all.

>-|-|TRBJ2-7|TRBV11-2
TGTGCCAGCAGCTCCATCCGGGACTCCTTCTACGAGCAGTACTTC
CASSSIRDSFYEQYF
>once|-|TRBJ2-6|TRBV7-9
TGTGCCAGCAGCTTAGGAGAGGGATCTGGGGCCAACGTCCTGACTTTC
CASSLGEGSGANVLTF
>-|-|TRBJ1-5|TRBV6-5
TGTGCCAGTTCGACCGACTCCTATAGCAATCAGCCCCAGCATTTT
CASSTDSYSNQPQHF
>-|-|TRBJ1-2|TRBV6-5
TGTGCCAGCAGTTACGCCAGGCAGAACTATGGCTACACCTTC
CASSYARQNYGYTF
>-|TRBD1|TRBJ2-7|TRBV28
TGTGCCAGCACCGGATCTGACAGGGGGCCGTACGAGCAGTACTTC
CASTGSDRGPYEQYF
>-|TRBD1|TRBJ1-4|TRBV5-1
TGCGCCAGCAGCAAACAGGGGCGGGATGAAAAACTGTTTTTT
CASSKQGRDEKLFF
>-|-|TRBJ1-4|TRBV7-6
TGTGCCAGCAGCTTGCAGGGCCCCACTAATGAAAAACTGTTTTTT
CASSLQGPTNEKLFF
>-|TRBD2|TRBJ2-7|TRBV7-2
TGTGCCAGCAGCTTAGTAGGACTAGCGGGAGGGGACGAGCAGTACTTC
CASSLVGLAGGDEQYF
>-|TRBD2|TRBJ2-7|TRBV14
TGTGCCAGCAGCACCCGGACTAGCGGATACTACGAGCAGTACTTC
CASSTRTSGYYEQYF
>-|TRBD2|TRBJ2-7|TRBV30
TGTGCCTGGAGGGGGCTAGCGGGAATTTACGAGCAGTACTTC
CAWRGLAGIYEQYF
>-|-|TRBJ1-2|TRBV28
TGTGCCAGCCAGAGGAACTATGGCTACACCTTC
CASQRNYGYTF
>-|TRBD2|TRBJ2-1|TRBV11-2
TGTGCCAGCAGCTTAAAAGCGGGGGGCCCTGGATTCGGCGATGAGCAGTTCTTC
CASSLKAGGPGFGDEQFF
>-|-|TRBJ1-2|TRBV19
TGTGCCAGTAGAACGGGAAGTTATGGCTACACCTTC
CASRTGSYGYTF
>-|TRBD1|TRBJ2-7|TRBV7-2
TGTGCCAGCAGAACCAAGACAGGGAGCATCTACGAGCAGTACTTC
CASRTKTGSIYEQYF
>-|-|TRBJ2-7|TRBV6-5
TGTGCCAGCATCAGGGGCTCCTCAAACTCCGAGCAGTACTTC
CASIRGSSNSEQYF
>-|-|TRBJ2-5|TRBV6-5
TGTGCCAGCAGTTACGGGCCGGCCGAGACCCAGTACTTC
CASSYGPAETQYF
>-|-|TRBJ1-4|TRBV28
TGTGCCAGCAGTTTATTAGGGCCGGGAGAAAAACTGTTTTTT
CASSLLGPGEKLFF
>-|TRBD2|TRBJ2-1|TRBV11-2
TGTGCCAGCAGCTCAGAGCGGGACCACAATGAGCAGTTCTTC
CASSSERDHNEQFF
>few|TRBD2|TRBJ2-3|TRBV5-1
TGCGCCAGCAGCTTGAGCGGGAGGCAGGCAGATACGCAGTATTTT
CASSLSGRQADTQYF
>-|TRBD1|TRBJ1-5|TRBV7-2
TGTGCCAGCAGCTCCCAGGGGGCGGGTAGTCAGCCCCAGCATTTT
CASSSQGAGSQPQHF
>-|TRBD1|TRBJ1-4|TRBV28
TGTGCCAGCAGTTCGGACAGGGGGCTGACTAATGAAAAACTGTTTTTT
CASSSDRGLTNEKLFF
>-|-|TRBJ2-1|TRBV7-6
TGTGCCAGCAACCCGTGGACAGACTACAATGAGCAGTTCTTC
CASNPWTDYNEQFF
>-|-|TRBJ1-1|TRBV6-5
TGTGCCAGCAGTCCCGCGACAGATCCTAATGAAGCTTTCTTT
CASSPATDPNEAFF